What follows are 23 T cell receptor beta chains derived from one specimen sequenced in a study of blood T cells in healthy people across ages. Together with a sample-barcoded 5' primer, a J-beta primer mix was included in a second PCR lasting roughly 6 to 12 cycles. TCRdb re-called the 5' RACE reads with MiXCR, one entry per CDR3 protein. This sample carries some 1.6 million distinct CDR3 sequences, about 35% of them seen once, and the ten largest clones take 11%. The source material was blood. Receptor source: a woman aged 30 to 39 in good health.

This clonotype was seen a single time. The rearrangement uses TRBV11-2 and TRBJ2-2; no clear D. Trimming took off 5 bases at V and 8 bases at J, with 12 bases between the two ends. Looked up from germline, CDR1 is SGHAT and CDR2 is FQNNGV. The CDR3 spans 13 residues. The CDR3 sequence: CASSNAPGGELFF. The CDR3 nucleotides are TGTGCCAGCAGCAACGCGCCCGGGGGGGAGCTGTTTTTT.

The genes are TRBV5-1 and TRBJ2-5; D is perhaps TRBD1 (5 bases). Germline V CDR1 and CDR2: SGHRS, YFSETQ. The CDR3 has 12 residues. V was shortened by 7 bases and J by 5 bases, with 12 bases between the two germline ends. The CDR3 is CASRDSIETQYF. CDR3 nucleotide sequence: TGCGCCAGCCGCGACAGCATCGAGACCCAGTACTTC.

This clonotype was recorded a few times. The chain employs TRBV24-1 and TRBJ2-1; TRBD2 is a possible D gene (5 bases). Germline loops: CDR1 KGHDR, CDR2 SFDVKD. This CDR3 is built from 15 residues. Trimming removed 1 base at V and 5 bases at J, with 11 bases between. The CDR3 loop is CATSDLLGGDNEQFF. The CDR3 DNA sequence: TGTGCCACCAGTGATTTACTAGGCGGTGACAATGAGCAGTTCTTC.

This clonotype was detected ten times or more. The chain recombines TRBV7-3 with TRBJ2-4; D unresolved. CDR1 and CDR2 (germline): SGHTA, FQGTGA. The CDR3 is 13 amino acids. Trimming pared 5 bases from V and 6 bases from J, leaving 11 bases between. CDR3 residues: CASSPGLGNIQYF. CDR3 DNA sequence: TGTGCCAGCAGCCCCGGGTTGGGAAACATTCAGTACTTC. Looking up the rest from reference TRBV7-3 and TRBJ2-4 gives the full variable domain: GAGVSQTPSNKVTEKGKYVELRCDPISGHTALYWYRQSLGQGPEFLIYFQGTGAADDSGLPNDRFFAVRPEGSVSTLKIQRTERGDSAVYLCASSPGLGNIQYFGAGTRLSVL.

This clonotype has just a few counts. The chain combines TRBV3-1 with TRBJ2-3; 10 nucleotides agree with TRBD2. This CDR3 spans 14 amino acids. After removal of 4 bases from V and 8 bases from J, the junction contained 6 bases not matched to a gene. Germline CDR1 LGHDT, CDR2 YNNKEL (reference sequence). CDR3 region: CASSPSGGAGTQYF. DNA for the CDR3: TGTGCCAGCAGCCCGAGCGGGGGGGCTGGTACGCAGTATTTT.

As regards this clonotype: One junction end does not reproduce the germline sequence, and a read error may be involved. This chain connects TRBV20-1 to TRBJ2-7; D not certain. The closer fit of TRBJ2-5 to the DNA end suggests the J call may be wrong. This CDR3 has 11 amino acids. CDR1 and CDR2 (germline): DFQATT, SNEGSKA (reference sequence). This chain's CDR3 is CRAKTEETQYF. In DNA, the CDR3 is TGCAGGGCTAAAACTGAAGAGACCCAGTACTTC.

This clonotype was seen a few times. The chain links TRBV7-8 to TRBJ2-7; possible D gene TRBD1, 5 bases. This CDR3 contains 15 residues. The germline gives CDR1 SGHVS, CDR2 FQNEAQ. The V and J ends lost 5 bases and 2 bases respectively, with 16 bases between them. CDR3 DNA: TGTGCCAGCAGCCCAAGGGGTCCGAGAACCTACGAGCAGTACTTC. It translates to CASSPRGPRTYEQYF. The full variable domain, with the rest looked up from reference TRBV7-8 and TRBJ2-7, is GAGVSQSPRYKVAKRGQDVALRCDPISGHVSLFWYQQALGQGPEFLTYFQNEAQLDKSGLPSDRFFAERPEGSVSTLKIQRTQQEDSAVYLCASSPRGPRTYEQYFGPGTRLTVT.

This clonotype has more than one count but fewer than ten. The genes are TRBV6-2 or TRBV6-3 and TRBJ2-7; 7 bases are a match to TRBD2. There are 14 residues in the CDR3. Germline trimming cut 1 base from V and 5 bases from J; bases unmatched to any gene: 5. The germline CDR1 and CDR2 sequences are MNHEY and SVGEGT. CDR3 nucleotide sequence: TGTGCCAGCAGTTACTGGGAGGGAGGTGACGAGCAGTACTTC. Protein product: CASSYWEGGDEQYF.

In regard to this clonotype: This may come from a read error, since a much larger clone is one base off. The gene calls are TRBV30 and TRBJ2-7, with TRBD2 as a possible D gene (5 bases). In germline, CDR1 is GTSNPN, CDR2 SVGIG (reference sequence). This CDR3 is built from 14 residues. CDR3 amino acids: CARSEGGSSYEQYF. CDR3 DNA: TGTGCCCGGAGTGAGGGCGGAAGCTCCTACGAGCAGTACTTC.

This clonotype was counted ten times or more. The chain joins TRBV5-1 to TRBJ1-2; no definite D call. This CDR3 spans 12 amino acids. Trimming cost V 0 bases and J 8 bases, with 8 bases left between them. The germline V gene encodes CDR1 SGHRS and CDR2 YFSETQ. CDR3 DNA sequence: TGCGCCAGCAGCTTGGGCCAGGTCGGCTACACCTTC. It is translated as CASSLGQVGYTF.

The gene calls are TRBV5-1 and TRBJ2-7; no firm D call. Germline CDR1 SGHRS, CDR2 YFSETQ. V was cut by 7 bases and J by 5 bases, with 13 bases left in between. This CDR3 is 12 amino acids long. The CDR3 DNA reads TGCGCCAGCTACGCAATACCCGACGAGCAGTACTTC. Amino acids: CASYAIPDEQYF.

This clonotype was counted ten times or more. The chain employs TRBV7-2 and TRBJ2-7; 8 nucleotides agree with TRBD2. Trimming removed 1 base from V and 3 bases from J; junction bases left unmatched: 5. The CDR3 totals 15 residues. Looked up from germline, CDR1 is SGHTA and CDR2 is FQGNSA. CDR3 loop: CASSLVAGRDYEQYF. The CDR3 DNA is TGTGCCAGCAGCTTAGTAGCGGGGAGAGACTACGAGCAGTACTTC. Variable domain in full (rest from reference TRBV7-2 and TRBJ2-7): GAGVSQSPSNKVTEKGKDVELRCDPISGHTALYWYRQSLGQGLEFLIYFQGNSAPDKSGLPSDRFSAERTGGSVSTLTIQRTQQEDSAVYLCASSLVAGRDYEQYFGPGTRLTVT.

This clonotype was counted at least ten times. V gene TRBV5-1 combines with J gene TRBJ2-3, with D possibly being TRBD2 (6 bases). The CDR3 spans 15 residues. V lost 5 bases, J lost 0 bases, and 13 bases lay in between. Germline V lookup: CDR1 SGHRS, CDR2 YFSETQ. The CDR3 loop reads CASSVSGPSTDTQYF. CDR3 bases: TGCGCCAGCAGTGTTAGCGGACCTAGCACAGATACGCAGTATTTT. Variable domain in full (rest from reference TRBV5-1 and TRBJ2-3): KAGVTQTPRYLIKTRGQQVTLSCSPISGHRSVSWYQQTPGQGLQFLFEYFSETQRNKGNFPGRFSGRQFSNSRSEMNVSTLELGDSALYLCASSVSGPSTDTQYFGPGTRLTVL.

The V and J genes are TRBV10-3 and TRBJ2-3, with D perhaps matching TRBD2 (6 bases). CDR1 is ENHRY, CDR2 SYGVKD, per germline. V was cut by 2 bases and J by 0 bases, with 18 bases left in between. The CDR3 sequence is 18 residues long. CDR3 nucleotides: TGTGCCATCAGTGAGCCCAAATCAGGGAGGCAAAGCACAGATACGCAGTATTTT. Translation: CAISEPKSGRQSTDTQYF.

The chain carries TRBV10-3 and TRBJ1-1, with D maybe TRBD1 (6 bases). The V gene lost 4 bases and the J gene lost 1 base, with 7 bases spanning the gap. The CDR3 consists of 13 residues. Germline CDR1 reads ENHRY; CDR2 reads SYGVKD. CDR3 sequence: CAISAQGNTEAFF. The CDR3 bases are TGTGCCATCAGTGCACAGGGGAACACTGAAGCTTTCTTT.

This clonotype was detected only a few times. V is TRBV4-1 and J is TRBJ1-5, with 9 nucleotides matching TRBD1. This CDR3 region has 16 residues. Germline V CDR1 and CDR2: MGHRA, YSYEKL. J lost 6 bases, V lost 0 bases, and 6 bases had no gene match. CDR3 amino acids: CASSQEGTGLGQPQHF. Written as DNA, the CDR3 is TGCGCCAGCAGCCAAGAGGGGACAGGGCTCGGTCAGCCCCAGCATTTT.

This clonotype showed up many times. The chain combines TRBV5-5 with TRBJ1-6; D is possibly TRBD1 (6 bases). The ends were cut back, 3 bases at V and 8 bases at J, with 9 bases in the middle. Germline V gene lookup returns CDR1 SGHKS and CDR2 YYEKEE (reference sequence). The length of the CDR3 is 13 residues. Here the CDR3 reads CASSWRQDSPLHF. The CDR3 DNA follows: TGTGCCAGCAGCTGGAGACAGGATTCACCCCTCCACTTT.

The V gene is TRBV18, the J gene TRBJ2-6, with D perhaps TRBD2 (6 bases). The germline V and J ends were trimmed by 6 bases and 2 bases, with 20 bases remaining between them. Germline V CDR1 and CDR2: KGHSH, LQKENI. CDR3 length equals 18 residues. CDR3 sequence (DNA): TGTGCCAGCTCTCCCTTCCAGGGAGGAGTCACTGGGGCCAACGTCCTGACTTTC. It encodes CASSPFQGGVTGANVLTF.

The chain links TRBV30 to TRBJ2-7; no clear D gene. Trimming removed 2 bases at V and 7 bases at J, with 9 bases between. From germline, CDR1 is GTSNPN and CDR2 SVGIG (reference sequence). This CDR3 has 11 residues. The CDR3 nucleotides read TGTGCCTGGAGTAGGACGCGGGAGCAGTACTTC. Translation: CAWSRTREQYF. The whole variable domain, filled in from reference TRBV30 and TRBJ2-7, reads SQTIHQWPATLVQPVGSPLSLECTVEGTSNPNLYWYRQAAGRGLQLLFYSVGIGQISSEVPQNLSASRPQDRQFILSSKKLLLSDSGFYLCAWSRTREQYFGPGTRLTVT.

J is TRBJ2-5 and V is TRBV6-5; D ambiguous. Trimming stripped 0 bases from V and 6 bases from J, with 11 bases between. CDR3 length equals 14 residues. From germline, CDR1 is MNHEY and CDR2 SVGAGI. The DNA for the CDR3 is TGTGCCAGCAGTTACTCGCGTTGGGCGCAGACCCAGTACTTC. This translates into CASSYSRWAQTQYF.

J is TRBJ1-1 and V is TRBV3-1, with 9 bases fitting TRBD1. The CDR3 has 16 amino acids. Germline V gives CDR1 LGHDT, CDR2 YNNKEL (reference sequence). V shed 4 bases and J 4 bases; nucleotides not matched to a gene: 10. CDR3 amino acids: CASSPFATGGGTEAFF. The CDR3 DNA sequence: TGTGCCAGCAGCCCCTTCGCGACAGGGGGGGGCACTGAAGCTTTCTTT.

J is TRBJ2-1 and V is TRBV9; TRBD2 aligns across 10 bases. Germline V gives CDR1 SGDLS, CDR2 YYNGEE. V was pared by 5 bases and J by 8 bases, with 7 bases of the junction left unmatched. This CDR3 has 14 amino acids. For the CDR3, the DNA is TGTGCCAGCAGTCCTAGCGGGAGAAAGGATGAGCAGTTCTTC. This sequence encodes CASSPSGRKDEQFF.

J is TRBJ1-1 and V is TRBV4-1, with 8 bases identical to TRBD1. This CDR3 contains 17 residues. With V trimmed by 1 base and J by 4 bases, 11 bases remained unmatched. Germline CDR1 is MGHRA and CDR2 is YSYEKL. The DNA of the CDR3 is TGCGCCAGCAGCCAAGTTTTAGTGGCACAGGGGGGCACTGAAGCTTTCTTT. This gives the protein CASSQVLVAQGGTEAFF.